This paragraph reports one T cell receptor beta chain. The CDR3 covers 13 residues. Germline V gives CDR1 SGHTA, CDR2 FQGTGA. Trimming at V came to 5 bases and at J to 7 bases, leaving 5 bases not matched to a gene. The sample comes from a study of blood T cell repertoires in COVID-19. Study background: Material from acute and convalescent COVID-19 was sourced from the United States, Italy and Spain. PBMCs, B-cell-depleted T cells, or T cells provided the cDNA or gDNA that made up the material.

Per the study methods: Reference gene primer amplification yielded estimated nucleated cell counts. The data were produced by immunoSEQ multiplex PCR, yet TCRdb's version contains in-frame clones alone and is incomplete. The V and J calls and the clone size are those of that table, but D and trimming were determined from the DNA. The sample lists tens of thousands of clones, 80% to 85% seen once, with around a tenth in the top ten. J is TRBJ1-1 and V is TRBV7-3; 9 bases agree with TRBD1. The source of this sequence is a human donor in a cohort sampled during active COVID-19. Sequenced sample: peripheral blood. The CDR3 sequence: CASSRDREGEAFF. CDR3 DNA sequence: TGTGCCAGCAGCCGGGACAGGGAGGGTGAAGCTTTCTTT.